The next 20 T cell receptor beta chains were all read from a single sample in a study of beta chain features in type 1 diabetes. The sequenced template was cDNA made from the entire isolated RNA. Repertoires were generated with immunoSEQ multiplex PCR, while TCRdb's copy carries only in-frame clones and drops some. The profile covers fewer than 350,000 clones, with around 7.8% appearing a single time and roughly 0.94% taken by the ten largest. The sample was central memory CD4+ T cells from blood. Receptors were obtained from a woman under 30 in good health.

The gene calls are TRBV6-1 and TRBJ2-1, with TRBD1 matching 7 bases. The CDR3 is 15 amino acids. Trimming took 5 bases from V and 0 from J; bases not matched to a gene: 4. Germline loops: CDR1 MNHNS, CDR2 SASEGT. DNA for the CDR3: TGTGCCAGCAGTCAACGGGACAGCTCCTACAATGAGCAGTTCTTC. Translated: CASSQRDSSYNEQFF.

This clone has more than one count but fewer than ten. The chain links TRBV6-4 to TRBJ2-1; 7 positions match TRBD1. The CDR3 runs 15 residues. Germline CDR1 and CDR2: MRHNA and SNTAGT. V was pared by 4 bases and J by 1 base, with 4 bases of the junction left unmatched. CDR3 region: CASSVDRVSYNEQFF. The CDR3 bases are TGTGCCAGCAGTGTTGACAGGGTATCCTACAATGAGCAGTTCTTC.

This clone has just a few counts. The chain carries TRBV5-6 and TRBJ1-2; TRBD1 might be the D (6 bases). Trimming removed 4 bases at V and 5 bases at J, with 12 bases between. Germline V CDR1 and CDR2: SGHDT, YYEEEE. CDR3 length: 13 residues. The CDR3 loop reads CASSRQVRYGYTF. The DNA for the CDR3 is TGTGCCAGCAGCCGACAGGTCCGATATGGCTACACCTTC.

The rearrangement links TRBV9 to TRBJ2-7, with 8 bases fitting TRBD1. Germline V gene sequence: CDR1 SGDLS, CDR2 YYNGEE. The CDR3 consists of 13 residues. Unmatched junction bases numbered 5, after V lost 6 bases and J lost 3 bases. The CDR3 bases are TGTGCCAGCAATCGGGACAGGTACTACGAGCAGTACGTC. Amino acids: CASNRDRYYEQYV.

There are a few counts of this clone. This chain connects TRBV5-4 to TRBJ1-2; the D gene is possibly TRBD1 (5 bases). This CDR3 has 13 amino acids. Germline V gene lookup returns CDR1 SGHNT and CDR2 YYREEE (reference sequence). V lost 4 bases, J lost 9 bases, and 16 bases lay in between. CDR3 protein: CASSRRFRDSYTF. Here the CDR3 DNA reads TGTGCCAGCAGCCGCAGATTCAGGGATAGCTACACCTTC. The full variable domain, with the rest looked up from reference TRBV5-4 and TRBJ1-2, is ETGVTQSPTHLIKTRGQQVTLRCSSQSGHNTVSWYQQALGQGPQFIFQYYREEENGRGNFPPRFSGLQFPNYSSELNVNALELDDSALYLCASSRRFRDSYTFGSGTRLTVV.

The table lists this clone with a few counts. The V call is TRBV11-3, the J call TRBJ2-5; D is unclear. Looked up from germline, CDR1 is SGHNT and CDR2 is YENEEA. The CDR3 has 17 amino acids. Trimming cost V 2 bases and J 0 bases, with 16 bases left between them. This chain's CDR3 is CASSLPPVLPNQETQYF. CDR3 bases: TGTGCCAGCAGCTTACCTCCTGTACTCCCGAACCAAGAGACCCAGTACTTC.

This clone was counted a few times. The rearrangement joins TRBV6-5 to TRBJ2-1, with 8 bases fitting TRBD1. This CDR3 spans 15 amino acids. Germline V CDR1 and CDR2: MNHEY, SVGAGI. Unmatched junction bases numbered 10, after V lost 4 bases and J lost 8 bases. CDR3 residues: CASSSRNRGIDEQFF. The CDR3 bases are TGTGCCAGCAGTTCCCGCAACAGGGGGATCGATGAGCAGTTCTTC.

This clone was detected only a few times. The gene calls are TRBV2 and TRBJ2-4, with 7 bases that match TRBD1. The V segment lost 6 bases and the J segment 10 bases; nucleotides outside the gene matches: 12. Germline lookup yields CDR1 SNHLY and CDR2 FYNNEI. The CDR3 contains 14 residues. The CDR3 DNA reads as TGTGCCAGCAGCAAACGACAGGGCGAAGAGATTCAGTACTTC. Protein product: CASSKRQGEEIQYF.

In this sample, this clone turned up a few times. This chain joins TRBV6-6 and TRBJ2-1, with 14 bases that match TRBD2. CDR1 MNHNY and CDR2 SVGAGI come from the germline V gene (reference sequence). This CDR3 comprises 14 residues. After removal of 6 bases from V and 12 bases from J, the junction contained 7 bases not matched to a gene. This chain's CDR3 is CASSWGLAGVRQFF. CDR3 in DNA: TGTGCCAGCAGCTGGGGACTAGCGGGAGTGCGGCAGTTCTTC.

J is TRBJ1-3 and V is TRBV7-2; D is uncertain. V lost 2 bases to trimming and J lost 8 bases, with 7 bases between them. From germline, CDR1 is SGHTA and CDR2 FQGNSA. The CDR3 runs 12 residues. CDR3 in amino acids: CASSLHRDTIYF. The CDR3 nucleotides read TGTGCCAGCAGCTTACATAGAGACACCATATATTTT. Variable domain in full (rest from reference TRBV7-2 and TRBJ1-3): GAGVSQSPSNKVTEKGKDVELRCDPISGHTALYWYRQSLGQGLEFLIYFQGNSAPDKSGLPSDRFSAERTGGSVSTLTIQRTQQEDSAVYLCASSLHRDTIYFGEGSWLTVV.

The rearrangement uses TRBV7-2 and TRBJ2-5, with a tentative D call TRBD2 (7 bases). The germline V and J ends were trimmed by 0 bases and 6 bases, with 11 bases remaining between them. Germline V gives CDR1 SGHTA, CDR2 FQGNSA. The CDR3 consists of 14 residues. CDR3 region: CASSLAGGLQTQYF. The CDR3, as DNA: TGTGCCAGCAGCTTAGCGGGGGGGCTTCAGACCCAGTACTTC.

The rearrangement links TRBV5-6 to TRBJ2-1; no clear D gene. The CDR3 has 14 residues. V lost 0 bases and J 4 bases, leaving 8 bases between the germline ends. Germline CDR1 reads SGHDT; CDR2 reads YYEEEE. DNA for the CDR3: TGTGCCAGCAGCTTGGCCGGTTATTACAATGAGCAGTTCTTC. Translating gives CASSLAGYYNEQFF.

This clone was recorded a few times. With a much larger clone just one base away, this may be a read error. In DNA, the CDR3 is TGTGCCAGTAGTACCTTAGCGGGAAGAGGGGGCTACGAGCAGTACTTC. Translated, it gives CASSTLAGRGGYEQYF. This chain links TRBV19 with TRBJ2-7; TRBD2 matches at 8 bases. CDR1 is LNHDA, CDR2 SQIVND, per germline (reference sequence). Trimming at V came to 4 bases and at J to 3 bases, leaving 11 bases not matched to a gene. The CDR3 contains 16 residues.

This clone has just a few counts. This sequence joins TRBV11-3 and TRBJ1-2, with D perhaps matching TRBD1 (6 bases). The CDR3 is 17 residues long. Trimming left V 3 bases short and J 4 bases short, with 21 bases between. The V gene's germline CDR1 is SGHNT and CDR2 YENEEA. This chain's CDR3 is CASSFGTKARPFYGYTF. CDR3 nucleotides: TGTGCCAGCAGCTTCGGGACAAAGGCCCGGCCGTTCTATGGCTACACCTTC.

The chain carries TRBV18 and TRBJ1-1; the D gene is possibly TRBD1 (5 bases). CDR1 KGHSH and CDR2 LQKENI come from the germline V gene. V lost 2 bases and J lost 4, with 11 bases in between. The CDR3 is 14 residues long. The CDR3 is CASSPGGSGTEAFF. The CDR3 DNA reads TGTGCCAGCTCACCAGGGGGAAGCGGCACTGAAGCTTTCTTT. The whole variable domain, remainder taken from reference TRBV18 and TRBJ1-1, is NAGVMQNPRHLVRRRGQEARLRCSPMKGHSHVYWYRQLPEEGLKFMVYLQKENIIDESGMPKERFSAEFPKEGPSILRIQQVVRGDSAAYFCASSPGGSGTEAFFGQGTRLTVV.

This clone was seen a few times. The CDR3 region is CASSPSTGVSGYTF. The CDR3 bases are TGTGCCAGCTCACCAAGTACGGGGGTGAGCGGCTACACCTTC. The V gene is TRBV18, the J gene TRBJ1-2, with D possibly TRBD1 on 5 matching bases. Per germline, CDR1 KGHSH and CDR2 LQKENI. V was shortened by 2 bases and J by 8 bases, with 15 bases between the two germline ends. The CDR3 consists of 14 residues.

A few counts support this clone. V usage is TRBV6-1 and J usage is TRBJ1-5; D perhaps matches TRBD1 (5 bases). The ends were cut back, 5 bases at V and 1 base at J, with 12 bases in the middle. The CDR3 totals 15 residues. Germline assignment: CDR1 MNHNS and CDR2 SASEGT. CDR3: CASSLQKGSNQPQHF. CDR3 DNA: TGTGCCAGCAGTCTACAGAAGGGGAGCAATCAGCCCCAGCATTTT.

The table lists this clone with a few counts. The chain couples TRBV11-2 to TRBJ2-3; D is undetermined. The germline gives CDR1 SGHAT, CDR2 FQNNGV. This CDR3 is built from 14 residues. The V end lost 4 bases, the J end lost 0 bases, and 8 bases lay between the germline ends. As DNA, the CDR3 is TGTGCCAGCAGCTCAGGTATAAGCACAGATACGCAGTATTTT. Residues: CASSSGISTDTQYF.

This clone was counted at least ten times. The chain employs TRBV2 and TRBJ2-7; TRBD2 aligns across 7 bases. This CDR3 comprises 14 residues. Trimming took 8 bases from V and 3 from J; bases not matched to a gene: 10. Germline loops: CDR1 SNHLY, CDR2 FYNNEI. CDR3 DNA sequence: TGTGCCAGCTCCCCTTCCCGGACTAGCTACGAGCAGTACTTC. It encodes CASSPSRTSYEQYF.

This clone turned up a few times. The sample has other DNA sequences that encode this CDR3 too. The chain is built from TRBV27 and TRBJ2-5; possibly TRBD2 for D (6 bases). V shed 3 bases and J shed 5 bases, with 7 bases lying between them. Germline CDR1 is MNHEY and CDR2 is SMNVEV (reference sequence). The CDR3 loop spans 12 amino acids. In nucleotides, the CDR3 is TGTGCCAGCAGTTTCCGGGGGGAGACCCAGTACTTC. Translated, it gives CASSFRGETQYF.